The 8 T cell receptor beta chains in this list originate from one sample, sequenced in a study of T cells after yellow fever vaccination. MiXCR was run by TCRdb on the 5' RACE reads, yielding one entry per CDR3 protein. This table holds fewer than 400,000 distinct CDR3 sequences, over 5% found once. The sample consisted of PBMCs, taken 5 days after the yellow fever booster vaccination. These receptors were obtained from a man aged 25-45 years who received the YFV17D yellow fever vaccine.

This clonotype was recorded at least ten times. The genes are TRBV5-1 and TRBJ2-5; D not resolved. Germline assignment: CDR1 SGHRS and CDR2 YFSETQ. CDR3 length: 14 amino acids. V was shortened by 2 bases and J by 5 bases, with 13 bases between the two germline ends. CDR3 region: CASSLNPVPETQYF. The CDR3 DNA sequence: TGCGCCAGCAGCTTAAACCCCGTGCCGGAGACCCAGTACTTC.

The gene calls are TRBV6-2 or TRBV6-3 and TRBJ2-7; a possible D gene is TRBD2 (5 bases). Germline loops: CDR1 MNHEY, CDR2 SVGEGT. The V end was cut by 0 bases, the J end by 0 bases, with 18 bases between. The CDR3 loop spans 18 amino acids. Written as DNA, the CDR3 is TGTGCCAGCAGTTACTCGAAGCGCCGGGAAGCAAGCTCCTACGAGCAGTACTTC. This sequence encodes CASSYSKRREASSYEQYF.

This clonotype was seen ten or more times. The chain recombines TRBV29-1 with TRBJ2-7; D is possibly TRBD1 (7 bases). The CDR3 runs 15 residues. Trimming stripped 3 bases from V and 0 bases from J, with 15 bases between. The V gene's germline CDR1 is SQVTM and CDR2 ANQGSEA. CDR3 DNA sequence: TGCAGCGTTGAGGGGGGACAGAGGGGCTCCTACGAGCAGTACTTC. It encodes CSVEGGQRGSYEQYF.

In this sample, this clonotype turned up many times. The CDR3 region is CALTRTGEGYTF. CDR3 nucleotides: TGTGCCCTCACCCGTACAGGGGAGGGCTACACCTTC. The gene calls are TRBV28 and TRBJ1-2, with 7 bases that match TRBD1. CDR1 is MDHEN, CDR2 SYDVKM, per germline. This CDR3 has 12 residues. V shed 11 bases, J shed 8 bases, and the junction held 11 bases outside the gene matches.

This clonotype was counted many times. The gene calls are TRBV15 and TRBJ2-7; the D gene could be TRBD1 or TRBD2 (5 bases each). Per germline, CDR1 LNHNV and CDR2 YYDKDF (reference sequence). Trimming removed 1 base from V and 2 bases from J, with 12 bases in between. The CDR3 has 15 amino acids. The CDR3 DNA is TGTGCCACCAGCAGAGTCGGGATGGGGCCCTACGAGCAGTACTTC. Residues: CATSRVGMGPYEQYF. The variable domain in full, completed from reference TRBV15 and TRBJ2-7, reads DAMVIQNPRYQVTQFGKPVTLSCSQTLNHNVMYWYQQKSSQAPKLLFHYYDKDFNNEADTPDNFQSRRPNTSFCFLDIRSPGLGDTAMYLCATSRVGMGPYEQYFGPGTRLTVT.

V gene TRBV7-9 combines with J gene TRBJ2-5; D ambiguous. From germline, CDR1 is SEHNR and CDR2 FQNEAQ (reference sequence). With 5 bases removed from V and 3 bases from J, the gap between germline ends came to 13 bases. This CDR3 has 14 amino acids. For the CDR3, the DNA is TGTGCCAGCAGCAGTTCGGTTCTAGAAGAGACCCAGTACTTC. Amino acid sequence: CASSSSVLEETQYF.

Comment on this clonotype: A read error is possible here, since a much larger clone lies one base away. The CDR3 DNA reads as TGCACCAGCAGCTTGGCCCTAGCGGGAGGGAGCGAGCAGTACTTC. This codes for CTSSLALAGGSEQYF. This chain uses TRBV5-1 with TRBJ2-7; 12 nucleotides line up with TRBD2. Germline CDR1 SGHRS, CDR2 YFSETQ. This CDR3 is built from 15 residues.

In its sample, this clonotype was seen a few times. DNA of the CDR3: TGTGCCAGCAGCGCTCGACTAGTTTCTGGCACAGATACGCAGTATTTT. Protein: CASSARLVSGTDTQYF. The chain combines TRBV12-3 or TRBV12-4 with TRBJ2-3, with D possibly TRBD2 on 6 matching bases. This CDR3 comprises 16 residues. Trimming took 6 bases from V and 1 from J, leaving 17 bases between them.